A selection of T cell receptor beta chains follows, all from one sample in a study of Ad26.COV2.S vaccination and SARS-CoV-2 variants. Using immunoSEQ multiplex PCR, the repertoire was profiled, and TCRdb retains in-frame clones only, with some absent. The sample lists about 350,000 clones, 86% occurring once. Sequencing was performed on peripheral blood, taken in a trial of Ad26.COV2.S vaccine versus placebo. These receptors originate from a person between 18 and 65 years old who received the Ad26.COV2.S COVID-19 vaccine or a placebo. The CDR3 runs from the conserved cysteine through the conserved F or W. Fields, in order: J gene, D gene, clone size, V gene, CDR3 protein, CDR3 DNA. D genes are given only for firm matches. The listing skips clone size in some rows; elsewhere it reads once, few, many or a size class.

>TRBJ1-3|.|.|TRBV21-1
CASSKGGGKAGNTIYF
TGTGCCAGCAGCAAAGGAGGGGGTAAGGCTGGAAACACCATATATTTT
>TRBJ1-1|TRBD1|few|TRBV3-1/TRBV3-2
CASSLTTGGLEAFF
TGTGCCAGCAGCCTTACTACAGGGGGACTAGAAGCTTTCTTT
>TRBJ2-2|TRBD2|.|TRBV28
CASSFQGLAGVLPTGELFF
TGTGCCAGCAGTTTTCAGGGTTTGGCGGGAGTTTTACCCACCGGGGAGCTGTTTTTT
>TRBJ2-1|TRBD2|.|TRBV3-1/TRBV3-2
CASSYESGKGNEQFF
TGTGCCAGCAGCTATGAAAGCGGGAAAGGCAATGAGCAGTTCTTC
>TRBJ2-7|.|.|TRBV7-2
CASSYAERTAEQYF
TGTGCCAGCAGCTACGCCGAACGGACAGCCGAGCAGTACTTC
>TRBJ2-7|.|.|TRBV7-2
CASTSGVQIYEQYF
TGTGCCAGCACCTCAGGGGTGCAAATCTACGAGCAGTACTTC
>TRBJ2-3|.|.|TRBV7-9
CASSPSFGGDTQYF
TGTGCCAGCAGCCCTAGTTTTGGGGGAGATACGCAGTATTTT
>TRBJ2-7|.|.|TRBV6-5
CASSYQSEYEQYF
TGTGCCAGCAGTTACCAATCCGAATACGAGCAGTACTTC
>TRBJ1-5|.|.|TRBV25-1
CASSELGKEPQHF
TGTGCCAGCAGTGAATTGGGTAAGGAACCCCAGCATTTT
>TRBJ1-5|.|.|TRBV21-1
CASGSTRQKDQPQHF
TGTGCCAGCGGCTCGACAAGACAGAAAGATCAGCCCCAGCATTTT
>TRBJ2-1|.|.|TRBV13
CASSGRDGGTSYNEQFF
TGTGCCAGCAGCGGTCGTGACGGGGGGACATCCTACAATGAGCAGTTCTTC
>TRBJ1-3|.|.|TRBV4-3
CASSLDNLPSGNTIYF
TGCGCCAGCAGCCTAGATAACCTGCCCTCTGGAAACACCATATATTTT
>TRBJ1-6|.|.|TRBV27
CASLKGNPIFLNSPLHF
TGTGCCAGTTTAAAGGGGAACCCGATATTTCTGAATTCACCCCTCCACTTT
>TRBJ1-2|.|.|TRBV23-1
CASSQSGGDGYTF
TGCGCCAGCAGTCAATCTGGAGGGGATGGCTACACCTTC